Shown below are 4 T cell receptor beta chains from a single sample sequenced in a study of shared clonotypes between healthy human individuals. Clones were sequenced by immunoSEQ multiplex PCR, and TCRdb holds only the in-frame ones, with some missing. The sample yields 1,400,000 or so clones, just under 99% seen once. The sample consisted of naive CD4+ T cells sorted from blood. The subset was: CD45RA+ positively selected. The origin of the receptors is a man under 40 in good health.

The V and J genes are TRBV7-2 and TRBJ2-5; D assignment may be TRBD1 or TRBD2 (5 bases each). Germline V gives CDR1 SGHTA, CDR2 FQGNSA. The CDR3 loop spans 15 amino acids. V shed 5 bases and J shed 2 bases, with 15 bases lying between them. CDR3 nucleotides: TGTGCCAGCAGCCCCCCTCACGGGGCTCAAGAGACCCAGTACTTC. It specifies CASSPPHGAQETQYF.

This CDR3 is CASSPYRDRGQPQHF. The CDR3 nucleotides are TGTGCCAGCAGTCCCTACCGGGACAGGGGACAGCCCCAGCATTTT. The chain couples TRBV27 to TRBJ1-5, with 10 positions matching TRBD1. J lost 7 bases, V lost 5 bases, and 8 bases had no gene match. CDR3 size: 15 residues. Germline lookup yields CDR1 MNHEY and CDR2 SMNVEV (reference sequence).

The chain employs TRBV18 and TRBJ2-5; the match to TRBD1 covers 9 bases. The V gene's germline CDR1 is KGHSH and CDR2 LQKENI. The J segment lost 5 bases and the V segment lost 4 bases, leaving 11 bases of the junction unmatched. The CDR3 has 16 amino acids. CDR3 amino acids: CASSRRTGAIAETQYF. CDR3 DNA: TGTGCCAGCTCACGCCGGACAGGGGCGATAGCGGAGACCCAGTACTTC.

The gene calls are TRBV7-2 and TRBJ2-7, with D unclear. V shed 2 bases and J shed 2 bases, with 16 bases lying between them. In germline, CDR1 is SGHTA, CDR2 FQGNSA. The CDR3 runs to 16 residues. The CDR3 nucleotides read TGTGCCAGCAGCTTACGGCACGTAGCAGGAACCTACGAGCAGTACTTC. Its protein is CASSLRHVAGTYEQYF.